This is a list of T cell receptor beta chains from one sample in a study of T cell repertoires in cytomegalovirus infection. TCRdb re-called the reads with MiXCR, one entry per CDR3 protein. The sample carries about 330,000 distinct CDR3 sequences, approximately 9.5% recorded once. The source material was PBMCs. These receptors were taken from a human donor in good health (CMV status not recorded). Some clones in this sample may be carry-over from other donors' samples. Both conserved end residues are part of each CDR3. Each record gives: clone size, J gene, V gene, CDR3 protein. Only part of the rows carry a size: once, few, many, or a class if the clone is expanded.

clone_size: many; j_call: TRBJ1-3; v_call: TRBV12-3/TRBV12-4; cdr3_aa: CASSLDRRGSLSGNTIYF
clone_size: .; j_call: TRBJ2-7; v_call: TRBV11-2; cdr3_aa: CASRSGSPGDVEQYF
clone_size: .; j_call: TRBJ2-3; v_call: TRBV15; cdr3_aa: CATRPGRLSTDTQYF
clone_size: .; j_call: TRBJ2-1; v_call: TRBV10-3; cdr3_aa: CAIRGDRGTYNEQFF
clone_size: .; j_call: TRBJ2-7; v_call: TRBV13; cdr3_aa: CASSSRVEGGEQYF
clone_size: few; j_call: TRBJ2-5; v_call: TRBV7-6; cdr3_aa: CASSLGGTGGETQYF
clone_size: .; j_call: TRBJ2-7; v_call: TRBV27; cdr3_aa: CASSLISGGLYEQYF
clone_size: many; j_call: TRBJ2-5; v_call: TRBV5-6; cdr3_aa: CASSYDREETQYF
clone_size: .; j_call: TRBJ1-1; v_call: TRBV20-1; cdr3_aa: CSARPLGQDTEAFF
clone_size: many; j_call: TRBJ2-7; v_call: TRBV12-3/TRBV12-4; cdr3_aa: CASSASGSYEQYF
clone_size: .; j_call: TRBJ1-2; v_call: TRBV7-6; cdr3_aa: CASSPTGLGTSGYTF
clone_size: many; j_call: TRBJ2-7; v_call: TRBV19; cdr3_aa: CASSRFPRAGEGLEQYF
clone_size: many; j_call: TRBJ2-1; v_call: TRBV18; cdr3_aa: CASSPSRGSGGSSSYNEQFF
clone_size: .; j_call: TRBJ2-7; v_call: TRBV20-1; cdr3_aa: CSAIQGVYEQYF